A selection of T cell receptor beta chains follows, all from one sample in a study of blood T cell repertoires in COVID-19. Profiled with immunoSEQ multiplex PCR; TCRdb holds only in-frame clones, not every one. The repertoire has about 160,000 clones, around 82% of them found once; the top ten carry around 7%. The specimen sequenced was peripheral blood. The receptors were gathered from a middle-aged woman with COVID-19, enrolled during active disease. The CDR3 runs from the conserved cysteine through the conserved F or W. D genes are given only for firm matches. Rows give clone size only sometimes, using once, few, many, or a class for an expanded clone.

clone size,V gene,J gene,D gene,CDR3 DNA,CDR3 protein
medium-sized,TRBV5-6,TRBJ1-2,TRBD1,TGTGCCAGCAGCTTTTCAGGGGGCGATGGCTACACCTTC,CASSFSGGDGYTF
-,TRBV9,TRBJ2-1,-,TGTGCCAGCAGCGTAACTAGGAGTAACAATGAGCAGTTCTTC,CASSVTRSNNEQFF
-,TRBV30,TRBJ1-5,-,TGTGCCTGGACCAATCGAGGGGGGGAAGGTCAGCCCCAGCATTTT,CAWTNRGGEGQPQHF
-,TRBV7-9,TRBJ2-3,-,TGTGCCAGCAGCTTACCTCGCGCAACAGGGTCCACGCAGTATTTT,CASSLPRATGSTQYF
-,TRBV7-9,TRBJ1-2,-,TGTGCCAGTCTGAAAGGGGGAGTATCTGACTATGGCTACACCTTC,CASLKGGVSDYGYTF
-,TRBV18,TRBJ1-5,TRBD1,TGTGCCAGCTCACCAACAGGGGCGGGTAGCAATCAGCCCCAGCATTTT,CASSPTGAGSNQPQHF
-,TRBV9,TRBJ2-5,-,TGTGCCAGCAGCGTAGAGGCAGCGGGAGAGACCCAGTACTTC,CASSVEAAGETQYF
few,TRBV5-4,TRBJ2-7,TRBD2,TGTGCCAGCAGCTTGGGGTTAGCGGGAGTTGACGAGCAGTACTTC,CASSLGLAGVDEQYF
-,TRBV5-1,TRBJ1-6,TRBD1,TGCGCCAGCAGCTCGCCAGACAGGGGGTCCAATTCACCCCTCCACTTT,CASSSPDRGSNSPLHF
-,TRBV29-1,TRBJ1-4,TRBD1,TGCAGCGTATCAACCGGGACAGGGCTTGCAACTAATGAAAAACTGTTTTTT,CSVSTGTGLATNEKLFF
-,TRBV2,TRBJ2-7,TRBD1,TGTGCCAGCAGCAGGCAAGGACAGGGAGATTACGAGCAGTACTTC,CASSRQGQGDYEQYF
-,TRBV7-8,TRBJ1-5,-,TGTGCCAGCAGCTTTGGTGTTCGGGGGGCTAATCAGCCCCAGCATTTT,CASSFGVRGANQPQHF
-,TRBV5-1,TRBJ2-5,-,TGCGCCAGCAGCTCGGACAGTACAGAGACCCAGTACTTC,CASSSDSTETQYF
-,TRBV3-1/TRBV3-2,TRBJ2-3,TRBD1,TGTGCCAGCAGCCATAGGGACAGGGCCGCAGATACGCAGTATTTT,CASSHRDRAADTQYF
once,TRBV30,TRBJ1-5,-,TGTGCCTGGAGCGAACATTCCGCGCCCCAGCATTTT,CAWSEHSAPQHF
-,TRBV29-1,TRBJ2-1,-,TGCAGCGTTGACCTAGGCCGTACTTCCTACAATGAGCAGTTCTTC,CSVDLGRTSYNEQFF
-,TRBV9,TRBJ1-5,-,TGTGCCAGCAGCGTAGGGGGAGGGGGTCAGCCCCAGCATTTT,CASSVGGGGQPQHF
-,TRBV29-1,TRBJ1-4,TRBD1,TGCAGCGTTAGGACAGGGGGCAGCTATGAAAAACTGTTTTTT,CSVRTGGSYEKLFF
-,TRBV19,TRBJ2-7,-,TGTGCCAGTAGTACAACCCGGGCCCAGGGGCGCTACGAGCAGTACTTC,CASSTTRAQGRYEQYF